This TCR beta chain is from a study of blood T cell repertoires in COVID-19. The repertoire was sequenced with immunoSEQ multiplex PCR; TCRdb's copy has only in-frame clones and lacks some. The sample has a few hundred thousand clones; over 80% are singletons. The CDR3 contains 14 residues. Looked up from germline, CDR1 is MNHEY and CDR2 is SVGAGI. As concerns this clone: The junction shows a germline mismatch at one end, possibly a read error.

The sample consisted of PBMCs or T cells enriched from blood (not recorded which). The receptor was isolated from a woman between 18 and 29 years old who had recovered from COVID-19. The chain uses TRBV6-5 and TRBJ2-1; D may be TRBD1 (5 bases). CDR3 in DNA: TGTGCCAGCAGTTCCAACCCGCTTCAGGGTGTATACGTCTTC. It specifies CASSSNPLQGVYVF.